This T cell receptor (beta chain) comes out of a study of blood T cell repertoires in COVID-19 (dated by TCRdb to 2020 to 2021). Concerning the study at large: Samples covering the acute and convalescent phases of COVID-19 were provided by collaborators in the United States, Italy and Spain. A freely available public database, intended as a resource for researchers studying the immune response to SARS-CoV-2, is where the repertoires were released. Nearly every sample came with metadata listing a de-identified subject ID, COVID-19 status, age in years and sex. The prospective study material was composed of cDNA or gDNA derived from T cells, B-cell-depleted T cells, or PBMCs. HLA class I and class II types, where available, came from metadata supplied by the sample provider rather than from assay-based typing. Samples were obtained from the ongoing ImmuneRACE study (first 160 participants) and from approximately 1,200 subjects provided by 6 global collaborators. The dataset comprised deeply sampled blood TCRbeta repertoires from subjects exposed to, actively infected with, or recovered from COVID-19. The full study reports these points: Clinical and demographic metadata were provided uncurated, with the amount varying by source and participant.

One collaborating source in Seattle enrolled patients during active infection and followed them longitudinally through the course of disease. The collaborating institutions used their own protocols to collect whole blood in K2EDTA tubes. Collaborator samples were shipped for TCRbeta analysis as frozen whole blood, isolated PBMCs, or DNA extracted from either sample type. TCRbeta CDR3 regions were amplified from genomic DNA using the immunoSEQ Assay, a bias-controlled multiplex PCR. In the original analysis: The number of nucleated cells in each sample was estimated from the amplification of reference gene primers within the assay. To quantify the absolute abundance of each unique TCRbeta CDR3 rearrangement, sequence reads were collapsed and filtered. For each sample, productive Simpson clonality was calculated as the square root of Simpson's diversity index across productive rearrangements. TCRdb stores this immuneACCESS table with in-frame sequences only. Part of the clones is absent; in the studies checked, under half of the shortfall reflects unresolved V genes, and no reason is known for the rest. For V, J and clone size, that table is used; D and trimming come from the DNA. Within this sample are about 56,000 clones, with 89% of them counted one time only. The top ten clonotypes cover less than 50% of the sample.

With respect to this clone: The antigen it recognizes is unknown. Base qualities are not provided; no much larger clone lies one nucleotide away.

Reading the germline V gene gives CDR1 SGHRS and CDR2 YFSETQ. At the junction V is shortened by 4 bases and J by 6 bases; bases outside the gene matches: 7. The CDR3 spans 14 residues, from the cysteine through the phenylalanine. Kept here is only the CDR3 DNA, which spans 42 bases and is read in frame from base 1. This clonotype was sampled from a woman between 55 and 75 years old with COVID-19, enrolled during active disease. Sequenced: peripheral blood. The V and J genes are TRBV5-1 and TRBJ2-7; 10 nucleotides in the junction match TRBD1. The DNA sequence is as follows: TGCGCCAGCAGCATATGGGACAGGGGTGGCGAGCAGTACTTC. Translated, this gives CASSIWDRGGEQYF. This CDR3, with the reference TRBV5-1 and TRBJ2-7 proteins standing in past its ends, gives the full variable domain KAGVTQTPRYLIKTRGQQVTLSCSPISGHRSVSWYQQTPGQGLQFLFEYFSETQRNKGNFPGRFSGRQFSNSRSEMNVSTLELGDSALYLCASSIWDRGGEQYFGPGTRLTVT.